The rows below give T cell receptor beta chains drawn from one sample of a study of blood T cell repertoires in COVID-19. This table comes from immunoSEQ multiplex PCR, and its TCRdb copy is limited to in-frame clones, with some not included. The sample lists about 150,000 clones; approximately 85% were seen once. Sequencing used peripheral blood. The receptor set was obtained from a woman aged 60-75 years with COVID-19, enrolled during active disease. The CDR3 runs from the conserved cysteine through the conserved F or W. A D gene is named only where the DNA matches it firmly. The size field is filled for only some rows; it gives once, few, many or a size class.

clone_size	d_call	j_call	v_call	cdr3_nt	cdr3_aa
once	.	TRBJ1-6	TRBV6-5	TGTGCCAGCAGTTTATTAAATTCACCCCTCCACTTT	CASSLLNSPLHF
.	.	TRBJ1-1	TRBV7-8	TGTGCCAGCAGATCTGAGCCACGGGGCACTGAAGCTTTCTTT	CASRSEPRGTEAFF
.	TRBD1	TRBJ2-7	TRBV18	TGTGCCAGCTCACCACAGGGGGCGGGCGGACTCTACGAGCAGTACTTC	CASSPQGAGGLYEQYF
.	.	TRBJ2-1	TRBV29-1	TGCAGCGTTGATGAGGGCCTTAACGTGAGCAATGAGCAGTTCTTC	CSVDEGLNVSNEQFF
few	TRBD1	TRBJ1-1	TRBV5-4	TGTGCCAGCAGCTGGGGACAGCCGAACACTGAAGCTTTCTTT	CASSWGQPNTEAFF
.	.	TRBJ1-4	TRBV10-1	TGCGCCAGCAGTGAAGGGGACACATCTAATGAAAAACTGTTTTTT	CASSEGDTSNEKLFF
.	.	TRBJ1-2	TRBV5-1	TGCGCCAGCAGCTATCCCAGGGAGGGAGGTGGCTACACCTTC	CASSYPREGGGYTF
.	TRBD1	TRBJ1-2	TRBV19	TGTGCCAGTAGTATTGACAGGGTCGGCGGCTACACCTTC	CASSIDRVGGYTF
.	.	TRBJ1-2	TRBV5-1	TGCGCCAGCAGCTTGGGCCCCCGGGGGACTAACTATGGCTACACCTTC	CASSLGPRGTNYGYTF
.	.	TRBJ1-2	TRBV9	TGTGCCAGCAGCTCAGAGGGAAGCTATGGCTACACCTTC	CASSSEGSYGYTF
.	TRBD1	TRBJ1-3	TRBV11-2	TGTGCCAGCAGCACACACAGGGGGCCCGGAAACACCATATATTTT	CASSTHRGPGNTIYF
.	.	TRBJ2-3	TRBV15	TGTGCCACCAGCCAGGGAACCGCCACAGATACGCAGTATTTT	CATSQGTATDTQYF
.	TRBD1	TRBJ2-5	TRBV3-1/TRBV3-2	TGTGCCAGCAGCCCAAGGGACAGGGGGCTTGTGGAGACCCAGTACTTC	CASSPRDRGLVETQYF